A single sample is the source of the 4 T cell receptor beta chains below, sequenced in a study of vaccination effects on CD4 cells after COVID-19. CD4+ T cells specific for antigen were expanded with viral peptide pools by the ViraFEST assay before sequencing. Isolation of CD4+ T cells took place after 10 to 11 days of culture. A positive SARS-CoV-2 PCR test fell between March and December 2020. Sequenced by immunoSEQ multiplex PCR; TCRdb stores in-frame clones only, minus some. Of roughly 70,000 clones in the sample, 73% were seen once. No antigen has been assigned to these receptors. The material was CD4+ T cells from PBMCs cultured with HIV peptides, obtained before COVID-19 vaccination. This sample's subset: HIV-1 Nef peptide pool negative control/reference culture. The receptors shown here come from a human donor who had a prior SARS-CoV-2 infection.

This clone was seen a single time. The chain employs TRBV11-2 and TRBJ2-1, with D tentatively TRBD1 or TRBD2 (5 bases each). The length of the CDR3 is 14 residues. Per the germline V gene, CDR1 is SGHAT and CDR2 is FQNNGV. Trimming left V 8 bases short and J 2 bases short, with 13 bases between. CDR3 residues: CASSTGPAYNEQFF. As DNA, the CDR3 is TGTGCCAGCTCGACGGGACCCGCCTACAATGAGCAGTTCTTC.

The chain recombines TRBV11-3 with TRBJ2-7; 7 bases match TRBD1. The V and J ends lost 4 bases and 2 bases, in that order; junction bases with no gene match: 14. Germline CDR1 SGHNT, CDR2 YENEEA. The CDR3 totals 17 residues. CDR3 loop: CASSWAKGQINTYEQYF. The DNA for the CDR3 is TGTGCCAGCAGCTGGGCCAAGGGACAGATAAACACCTACGAGCAGTACTTC.

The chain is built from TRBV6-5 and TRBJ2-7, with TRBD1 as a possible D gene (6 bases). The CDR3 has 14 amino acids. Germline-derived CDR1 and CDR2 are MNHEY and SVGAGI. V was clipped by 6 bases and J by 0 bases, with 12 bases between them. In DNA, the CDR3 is TGTGCCAGCAGAACCACAGGGTCCTCCTACGAGCAGTACTTC. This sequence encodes CASRTTGSSYEQYF.

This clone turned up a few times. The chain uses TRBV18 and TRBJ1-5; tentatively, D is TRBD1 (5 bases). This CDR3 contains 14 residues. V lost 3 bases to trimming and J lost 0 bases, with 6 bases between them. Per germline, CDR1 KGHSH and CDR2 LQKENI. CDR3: CASSPGGSNQPQHF. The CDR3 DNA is TGTGCCAGCTCACCGGGGGGTAGCAATCAGCCCCAGCATTTT. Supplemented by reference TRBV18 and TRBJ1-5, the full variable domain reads NAGVMQNPRHLVRRRGQEARLRCSPMKGHSHVYWYRQLPEEGLKFMVYLQKENIIDESGMPKERFSAEFPKEGPSILRIQQVVRGDSAAYFCASSPGGSNQPQHFGDGTRLSIL.